The 12 T cell receptor beta chains presented below share a single source sample, sequenced in a study of identical twins' blood T cells (dated by TCRdb to the early 2010s). Library method: 5' RACE. For sequencing, an Illumina Genome Analyzer IIx was employed. The public reads were quality trimmed at Q25 with fastp and then assembled into clones with MiXCR by TCRdb, keeping productive beta chains. Here each entry gathers all rows of one CDR3 protein and keeps the most common genes and DNA. In all, the sample holds hundreds of thousands of distinct CDR3 sequences, and over 25% of those were seen once. The ten most abundant clones make up more than 5.5% of the sample. The material sequenced was PBMCs. These receptors were collected from a woman aged 18 to 50 in good health.

The chain joins TRBV29-1 to TRBJ1-1; D perhaps matches TRBD1 (5 bases). The CDR3 loop spans 12 amino acids. V was trimmed by 7 bases and J by 4 bases, leaving 13 bases between them. Per the germline V gene, CDR1 is SQVTM and CDR2 is ANQGSEA. The CDR3 sequence: CSAGLQSTEAFF. DNA of the CDR3: TGCAGCGCGGGACTCCAATCCACTGAAGCTTTCTTT.

This clonotype was counted a few times. The rearrangement uses TRBV6-5 and TRBJ1-2, with unresolved D. V was shortened by 2 bases and J by 0 bases, with 7 bases between the two germline ends. The V gene's germline CDR1 is MNHEY and CDR2 SVGAGI. The CDR3 consists of 14 residues. The CDR3 DNA sequence: TGTGCCAGCAGTTACAGTTCAGCTAACTATGGCTACACCTTC. This translates into CASSYSSANYGYTF.

As regards this clonotype: One end of the junction is discordant with germline, which a read error may explain. The chain recombines TRBV19 with TRBJ1-5; D might be TRBD1 (5 bases). The germline V gene encodes CDR1 LNHDA and CDR2 SQIVND (reference sequence). The CDR3 has 16 residues. CDR3 amino acids: CASSIGDPNSNQPQHF. CDR3 coding DNA: TGCGCCAGTAGTATAGGGGACCCGAATAGCAATCAGCCCCAGCATTTT.

As regards this clonotype: A much larger clone lies a single base off, so this may be a read error. The chain has TRBV6-6 and TRBJ1-5; 8 nucleotides match TRBD1. Germline loops: CDR1 MNHNY, CDR2 SVGAGI (reference sequence). The CDR3 length is 17 residues. The CDR3 here is CTSSYPGQGTSNQPQHF. The CDR3 DNA is TGTACCAGCAGTTACCCCGGACAGGGAACGAGCAATCAGCCCCAGCATTTT.

J is TRBJ2-2 and V is TRBV20-1, with TRBD2 matching 7 bases. The CDR3 is 14 residues long. Trimming at V came to 6 bases and at J to 6 bases, leaving 10 bases not matched to a gene. The germline V gene has CDR1 DFQATT and CDR2 SNEGSKA (reference sequence). The chain's CDR3 is CSAKTGTTAGELFF. CDR3 nucleotides: TGCAGTGCCAAAACCGGGACTACAGCCGGGGAGCTGTTTTTT.

This chain links TRBV27 with TRBJ1-1; D remains unclear. The CDR3 contains 13 residues. CDR1 MNHEY and CDR2 SMNVEV come from the germline V gene (reference sequence). V lost 5 bases and J lost 10, with 17 bases in between. CDR3 region: CASSPDWVEIAFF. CDR3 in DNA: TGTGCCAGCAGTCCCGATTGGGTGGAGATAGCTTTCTTT.

The gene calls are TRBV5-6 and TRBJ2-1, with unresolved D. The CDR3 consists of 14 residues. The germline CDR1 and CDR2 sequences are SGHDT and YYEEEE. V lost 0 bases, J lost 7 bases, and 11 bases lay in between. The CDR3 DNA reads as TGTGCCAGCAGCTTGGGGGCCATCATGAATGAGCAGTTCTTC. Its translation: CASSLGAIMNEQFF.

In its sample, this clonotype was seen many times. The chain carries TRBV20-1 and TRBJ1-5; 8 nucleotides agree with TRBD1. The CDR3 spans 13 residues. Germline-derived CDR1 and CDR2 are DFQATT and SNEGSKA (reference sequence). V gave up 2 bases and J gave up 5 bases; unmatched junction bases: 2. CDR3: CSARKQGDQPQHF. CDR3 in DNA: TGCAGTGCTAGAAAACAGGGGGATCAGCCCCAGCATTTT.

This clonotype was picked up a small number of times. The V and J genes are TRBV2 and TRBJ2-2; unclear D gene. The CDR3 is 13 residues long. V gave up 4 bases and J gave up 4 bases, with 7 bases separating them. Germline CDR1 reads SNHLY; CDR2 reads FYNNEI. The CDR3 DNA sequence: TGTGCCAGCAGTGCCCATGCCACCGGGGAGCTGTTTTTT. Translated: CASSAHATGELFF.

This chain joins TRBV5-1 and TRBJ1-5; D gene unclear. The CDR3 length is 17 residues. Germline V CDR1 and CDR2: SGHRS, YFSETQ. Trimming shortened V by 4 bases and J by 3 bases, and 20 bases separated the two germline ends. The CDR3 loop is CASSLTDRPRYNQPQHF. As DNA, the CDR3 is TGCGCCAGCAGCCTAACTGACCGACCAAGGTACAATCAGCCCCAGCATTTT.

This clonotype was seen at least ten times. The chain carries TRBV6-2 or TRBV6-3 and TRBJ2-3, with 13 bases aligning to TRBD2. The CDR3 consists of 13 residues. The germline V gene has CDR1 MNHEY and CDR2 SVGEGT. Germline trimming cut 2 bases from V and 12 bases from J; bases unmatched to any gene: 2. CDR3 protein: CASSYRTSGSQYF. Here the CDR3 DNA reads TGTGCCAGCAGTTACCGGACTAGCGGGAGTCAGTATTTT.

CDR3 nucleotides: TGCAGCGTTCAGGGGTTAGCTAACTATGGCTACACCTTC. The encoded protein is CSVQGLANYGYTF. V usage is TRBV29-1 and J usage is TRBJ1-2; D is perhaps TRBD1 (6 bases). The CDR3 spans 13 residues. Germline values: CDR1 SQVTM, CDR2 ANQGSEA. The germline V and J ends were trimmed by 5 bases and 0 bases, with 10 bases remaining between them.